This T cell receptor (beta chain) was profiled in a study of cytomegalovirus exposure and HLA in healthy donors. The germline CDR1 and CDR2 sequences are KGHSH and LQKENI. This CDR3 contains 15 residues. V was pared by 9 bases and J by 4 bases, with 13 bases of the junction left unmatched. PCR used 60 Vbeta primers and 13 Jbeta primers. Clones were sequenced by immunoSEQ multiplex PCR, and TCRdb holds only the in-frame ones, with some missing. The table lists approximately 150,000 clones, with 1.5% to 2% in the top ten. The chain uses TRBV18 and TRBJ1-2, with 8 positions matching TRBD1. This receptor was taken from a woman in her 50s in good health and CMV-seronegative. The sequencing input was PBMCs. The DNA of the CDR3 is TGTGCCAGTCAAGACAGACAGGGGCCCAGCTATGGCTACACCTTC. This gives the protein CASQDRQGPSYGYTF.